Below, 7 T cell receptor beta chains from the same sample are listed, as sequenced in a study of a mutant IDH1 vaccine in newly diagnosed glioma. The protocol was immunoSEQ multiplex PCR, while the TCRdb copy is restricted to in-frame clones and leaves out a portion. The table records approximately 43,000 clones, about four fifths of them present only once. Stated time point: week 23, last vaccination. Each dose delivered 300 ug of mutant IDH1 20-mer peptide subcutaneously with imiquimod. Their antigens remain unidentified. The sequenced sample was PBMCs, obtained from a glioma patient whose treatment included an IDH1 peptide vaccine. Source of these receptors: a woman aged 40 to 55 with glioma. Some clones in this sample may be carry-over from other donors' samples.

The J gene is TRBJ2-5, the V gene TRBV14; tentatively, D is TRBD2 (5 bases). Germline-derived CDR1 and CDR2 are SGHDN and FVKESK. Between the trimmed V and J ends, which lost 4 bases and 5 bases, there was a span of 14 bases. The CDR3 spans 14 residues. The CDR3 protein is CASSPSSMFETQYF. CDR3 DNA: TGTGCCAGCAGCCCTTCTAGCATGTTCGAGACCCAGTACTTC.

The V call is TRBV4-1, the J call TRBJ2-7; D unclear. This CDR3 is 13 amino acids long. The germline gives CDR1 MGHRA, CDR2 YSYEKL. V was cut by 3 bases and J by 3 bases, with 9 bases left in between. The CDR3 nucleotides read TGCGCCAGCAGCCAGACCCCCCTCTACGAGCAGTACTTC. This sequence encodes CASSQTPLYEQYF.

This rearrangement joins TRBV7-9 to TRBJ1-6; possible D gene TRBD1, 5 bases. Germline assignment: CDR1 SEHNR and CDR2 FQNEAQ (reference sequence). The CDR3 runs to 13 residues. Trimming pared 5 bases from V and 11 bases from J, leaving 13 bases between. The CDR3, as DNA: TGTGCCAGCAGCCTCCACGAGGGACCACCCCTCCACTTT. Residues: CASSLHEGPPLHF.

This clone was seen a few times. The J gene is TRBJ1-1, the V gene TRBV19; D unresolved. The CDR3 spans 14 residues. CDR1 LNHDA and CDR2 SQIVND come from the germline V gene (reference sequence). The ends were cut back, 7 bases at V and 1 base at J, with 13 bases in the middle. CDR3 loop: CASTPQRQNTEAFF. The CDR3 nucleotides read TGTGCCAGTACCCCCCAACGACAGAACACTGAAGCTTTCTTT.

The chain links TRBV4-3 to TRBJ1-2; TRBD1 aligns across 7 bases. The CDR3 covers 16 residues. Germline V gene data show CDR1 as LGHNA and CDR2 as YSLEER. After removal of 4 bases from V and 2 bases from J, the junction contained 10 bases not matched to a gene. The DNA for the CDR3 is TGCGCCAGCAGCCCCAGACAGGGCGGACTCAACTATGGCTACACCTTC. This gives the protein CASSPRQGGLNYGYTF.

The V gene is TRBV25-1, the J gene TRBJ1-1, with a possible D match to TRBD1 (5 bases). Trimming cost V 2 bases and J 0 bases, with 10 bases left between them. Germline CDR1 and CDR2: MGHDK and SYGVNS. The CDR3 has 15 amino acids. Written as DNA, the CDR3 is TGTGCCAGCAGTGAACCGGGACGGATGAACACTGAAGCTTTCTTT. Residues: CASSEPGRMNTEAFF.

This clone was seen a single time. The chain is built from TRBV5-1 and TRBJ1-5, with a possible D match to TRBD1 (5 bases). The germline V and J ends were trimmed by 5 bases and 0 bases, with 12 bases remaining between them. CDR1 is SGHRS, CDR2 YFSETQ, per germline. The CDR3 is 15 residues long. CDR3 bases: TGCGCCAGCAGGCGGGACGGAGATAGCAATCAGCCCCAGCATTTT. Residues: CASRRDGDSNQPQHF.